The next 27 T cell receptor beta chains were all read from a single sample in a study of blood T cell repertoires in COVID-19. The protocol was immunoSEQ multiplex PCR, while the TCRdb copy is restricted to in-frame clones and leaves out a portion. The profile covers 200,000 to 250,000 clones, with 85% appearing a single time and around 3% taken by the ten largest. Sequencing was done on a sample of peripheral blood. The receptor source for this set is a man aged 50 to 60 who had recovered from COVID-19.

CDR3 amino acids: CAIYKREGRGEQFF. In nucleotides, the CDR3 is TGTGCCATCTATAAGCGGGAGGGCCGGGGTGAGCAGTTCTTC. The rearrangement uses TRBV6-5 and TRBJ2-1; 10 bases align to TRBD2. The V segment lost 10 bases and the J segment 9 bases; nucleotides outside the gene matches: 12. The CDR3 has 14 amino acids. The germline V gene encodes CDR1 MNHEY and CDR2 SVGAGI.

The table lists this clone with a count of one. The V gene is TRBV4-1, the J gene TRBJ2-2; D not resolved. Germline V lookup: CDR1 MGHRA, CDR2 YSYEKL. The ends were cut back, 3 bases at V and 4 bases at J, with 15 bases in the middle. This CDR3 comprises 16 residues. CDR3 sequence reads: CASSHLVAPGTGELFF. The CDR3 bases are TGCGCCAGCAGCCATTTAGTAGCCCCTGGCACCGGGGAGCTGTTTTTT.

The CDR3 DNA sequence: TGTGCCAGCAGCACCCGGACGACAGGGGGGAATCAGCCCCAGCATTTT. Translating it yields CASSTRTTGGNQPQHF. The chain couples TRBV7-8 to TRBJ1-5, with TRBD1 identical over 9 bases. Germline loops: CDR1 SGHVS, CDR2 FQNEAQ. This CDR3 comprises 16 residues. V shed 5 bases and J 4 bases; nucleotides not matched to a gene: 9.

This clone came up a few times. The genes are TRBV7-8 and TRBJ2-7, with 7 bases that match TRBD1. Germline assignment: CDR1 SGHVS and CDR2 FQNEAQ. CDR3 length: 14 residues. J gave up 7 bases and V 1 base, and 7 bases lay outside the gene matches. This CDR3 is CASSLEARGYEQYF. The CDR3 DNA reads TGTGCCAGCAGCTTAGAGGCCAGGGGGTATGAGCAGTACTTC.

This chain connects TRBV4-1 to TRBJ1-1, with D perhaps matching TRBD1 (5 bases). Trimming cost V 1 base and J 8 bases, with 5 bases left between them. This CDR3 region has 11 residues. From germline, CDR1 is MGHRA and CDR2 YSYEKL. This CDR3 reads CASSQGTEAFF. In DNA form, the CDR3 reads TGCGCCAGCAGCCAAGGGACAGAAGCTTTCTTT.

The chain joins TRBV10-3 to TRBJ2-3; perhaps TRBD2 as D (5 bases). This CDR3 region has 15 residues. Trimming shortened V by 7 bases and J by 1 base, and 15 bases separated the two germline ends. Germline V gives CDR1 ENHRY, CDR2 SYGVKD. The CDR3 region has the DNA TGTGCCATCATGACGGGAACAGACCGCACAGATACGCAGTATTTT. It specifies CAIMTGTDRTDTQYF.

The chain uses TRBV7-2 and TRBJ1-1; 7 nucleotides line up with TRBD1. V was clipped by 5 bases and J by 6 bases; unmatched bases: 12. Germline CDR1 reads SGHTA; CDR2 reads FQGNSA. The CDR3 covers 15 residues. The CDR3 coding sequence is TGTGCCAGCAGCCAACGGGGACAGACCAGCCCTGAAGCTTTCTTT. Translated: CASSQRGQTSPEAFF.

The rearrangement joins TRBV15 to TRBJ2-2; 11 positions agree with TRBD2. CDR3 size: 15 residues. Germline V lookup: CDR1 LNHNV, CDR2 YYDKDF (reference sequence). The V and J ends lost 0 bases and 8 bases, in that order; junction bases with no gene match: 2. DNA of the CDR3: TGTGCCACCAGCAGAGAACTAGCGGGAGCTGGGGAGCTGTTTTTT. Translating gives CATSRELAGAGELFF. Full variable domain (rest looked up from reference TRBV15 and TRBJ2-2): DAMVIQNPRYQVTQFGKPVTLSCSQTLNHNVMYWYQQKSSQAPKLLFHYYDKDFNNEADTPDNFQSRRPNTSFCFLDIRSPGLGDTAMYLCATSRELAGAGELFFGEGSRLTVL.

The gene calls are TRBV5-4 and TRBJ1-2, with TRBD1 matching 7 bases. The CDR3 totals 13 residues. CDR1 SGHNT and CDR2 YYREEE come from the germline V gene (reference sequence). V shed 0 bases and J 8 bases; nucleotides not matched to a gene: 4. In DNA form, the CDR3 reads TGTGCCAGCAGCTTGGGAGGGGGCCAAGGCTACACCTTC. This sequence encodes CASSLGGGQGYTF.

V and J are TRBV3-1 (or the pseudogene TRBV3-2) and TRBJ2-2; no clear D. CDR3 length equals 13 residues. The V and J ends lost 4 bases and 3 bases respectively, with 6 bases between them. Germline V gene sequence: CDR1 LGHDT, CDR2 YNNKEL (reference sequence). The CDR3 region is CASSPRYTGELFF. DNA of the CDR3: TGTGCCAGCAGCCCCCGGTACACCGGGGAGCTGTTTTTT.

This clone occurred a few times. The chain joins TRBV7-9 to TRBJ1-1; 11 positions match TRBD1. The CDR3 loop spans 16 amino acids. Germline V gives CDR1 SEHNR, CDR2 FQNEAQ (reference sequence). Losses at the gene ends were 4 bases for V and 4 bases for J; bases not matched to a gene: 8. DNA for the CDR3: TGTGCCAGCAGCTCACTCGGGACAGGGGGAGGCACTGAAGCTTTCTTT. Translating gives CASSSLGTGGGTEAFF.

The rearrangement joins TRBV5-1 to TRBJ2-1; 10 bases align to TRBD2. CDR1 is SGHRS, CDR2 YFSETQ, per germline. Germline trimming cut 6 bases from V and 6 bases from J; bases unmatched to any gene: 9. The length of the CDR3 is 15 residues. The CDR3 reads CASNPLAGVINEQFF. The CDR3 coding sequence is TGCGCCAGCAACCCCCTAGCGGGAGTAATCAATGAGCAGTTCTTC.

This clone is a singleton in its sample. V and J are TRBV6-6 and TRBJ1-6, with D perhaps matching TRBD1 (5 bases). This CDR3 has 16 amino acids. The V gene's germline CDR1 is MNHNY and CDR2 SVGAGI (reference sequence). V was shortened by 6 bases and J by 7 bases, with 19 bases between the two germline ends. CDR3 residues: CASSPTQSRENSPLHF. The CDR3 DNA reads TGTGCCAGCAGCCCCACCCAGTCCAGGGAAAATTCACCCCTCCACTTT.

The chain carries TRBV28 and TRBJ2-7; TRBD1 aligns across 10 bases. Trimming at V came to 4 bases and at J to 3 bases, leaving 9 bases not matched to a gene. CDR1 MDHEN and CDR2 SYDVKM come from the germline V gene. CDR3 length equals 16 residues. The CDR3 bases are TGTGCCAGCAGTTCATACCGGGACAGGGGTTACTACGAGCAGTACTTC. This sequence encodes CASSSYRDRGYYEQYF.

This chain connects TRBV19 to TRBJ1-4, with 8 bases identical to TRBD1. V dropped 8 bases and J dropped 1; count of bases not matched to a gene: 6. Germline CDR1 LNHDA, CDR2 SQIVND (reference sequence). This CDR3 has 15 amino acids. CDR3 bases: TGTGCCAGTGCCTCAGGGGGCTTAACTAATGAAAAACTGTTTTTT. The encoded protein is CASASGGLTNEKLFF.

The chain recombines TRBV19 with TRBJ1-5; 7 bases are a match to TRBD1. V lost 0 bases and J lost 7; bases outside the gene matches: 9. This CDR3 is built from 16 residues. Germline CDR1 reads LNHDA; CDR2 reads SQIVND (reference sequence). Written as DNA, the CDR3 is TGTGCCAGTAGTATAGATTGGTCAGGGGGTGCCCAGCCCCAGCATTTT. The encoded protein is CASSIDWSGGAQPQHF.

The V call is TRBV5-1, the J call TRBJ2-7, with 9 bases matching TRBD1. In germline, CDR1 is SGHRS, CDR2 YFSETQ. V was pared by 4 bases and J by 2 bases, with 7 bases of the junction left unmatched. CDR3 size: 15 residues. This CDR3 is CASSPGGTGPYEQYF. The DNA for the CDR3 is TGCGCCAGCAGCCCCGGGGGGACAGGGCCCTACGAGCAGTACTTC.

This chain uses TRBV6-5 with TRBJ1-1; the match to TRBD1 covers 7 bases. V shed 2 bases and J 1 base; nucleotides not matched to a gene: 4. This CDR3 has 15 amino acids. Germline V gene sequence: CDR1 MNHEY, CDR2 SVGAGI. In DNA form, the CDR3 reads TGTGCCAGCAGTTACGAGGGACAGAGGAACACTGAAGCTTTCTTT. Its protein is CASSYEGQRNTEAFF.

The J gene is TRBJ2-1, the V gene TRBV12-3 or TRBV12-4; D possibly corresponds to TRBD2 (5 bases). The V end was cut by 2 bases, the J end by 8 bases, with 7 bases between. The length of the CDR3 is 12 residues. Written as DNA, the CDR3 is TGTGCCAGCAGTTTACAAGCGGATGAGCAGTTCTTC. Residues: CASSLQADEQFF.

J is TRBJ2-7 and V is TRBV7-8; possible D gene TRBD2, 6 bases. The V end was cut by 1 base, the J end by 2 bases, with 12 bases between. The CDR3 sequence is 15 residues long. Germline loops: CDR1 SGHVS, CDR2 FQNEAQ. As DNA, the CDR3 is TGTGCCAGCAGCTTAGAGGCGGGGCTGACCTACGAGCAGTACTTC. Protein product: CASSLEAGLTYEQYF.

V and J are TRBV30 and TRBJ1-1, with a tentative D call TRBD1 (5 bases). Germline CDR1 is GTSNPN and CDR2 is SVGIG (reference sequence). The V end was cut by 0 bases, the J end by 11 bases, with 13 bases between. There are 12 residues in the CDR3. CDR3 DNA: TGTGCCTGGAGTGTACTGGGCAGGGATGCTTTCTTT. Translation gives CAWSVLGRDAFF.

The V and J genes are TRBV28 and TRBJ1-5; D may be TRBD1 (6 bases). Germline V gene sequence: CDR1 MDHEN, CDR2 SYDVKM. CDR3 size: 15 residues. V was shortened by 7 bases and J by 5 bases, with 18 bases between the two germline ends. The CDR3 region is CASNTAGVMDQPQHF. The DNA of the CDR3 is TGTGCCAGCAATACGGCAGGGGTTATGGATCAGCCCCAGCATTTT.

The chain employs TRBV5-6 and TRBJ1-1; a weak D match, TRBD1 (5 bases). With 3 bases removed from V and 3 bases from J, the gap between germline ends came to 9 bases. The CDR3 totals 13 residues. Germline V CDR1 and CDR2: SGHDT, YYEEEE. The CDR3 here is CASSWGRHTEAFF. The CDR3, as DNA: TGTGCCAGCAGCTGGGGGAGGCACACTGAAGCTTTCTTT.

V and J are TRBV5-1 and TRBJ2-5; D not certain. CDR1 is SGHRS, CDR2 YFSETQ, per germline. CDR3 size: 14 residues. Trimming pared 5 bases from V and 5 bases from J, leaving 16 bases between. DNA of the CDR3: TGCGCCAGCAGGGGCAGATCGTTCGTTGAGACCCAGTACTTC. It is translated as CASRGRSFVETQYF.

The V call is TRBV2, the J call TRBJ1-4, with D tentatively TRBD1 (6 bases). The germline V and J ends were trimmed by 8 bases and 7 bases, with 17 bases remaining between them. The CDR3 extends over 14 amino acids. CDR1 and CDR2 (germline): SNHLY, FYNNEI. CDR3 DNA sequence: TGTGCCAGCCAACACCGGGGGGCGATTGAAAAACTGTTTTTT. This sequence encodes CASQHRGAIEKLFF.

The chain is built from TRBV5-1 and TRBJ2-5; tentatively, D is TRBD2 (5 bases). The CDR3 extends over 14 amino acids. Germline V CDR1 and CDR2: SGHRS, YFSETQ. The ends were cut back, 0 bases at V and 6 bases at J, with 12 bases in the middle. The CDR3 loop is CASSLGSEGKTQYF. The CDR3 nucleotides read TGCGCCAGCAGCTTGGGGAGCGAGGGAAAGACCCAGTACTTC.

The chain is built from TRBV28 and TRBJ2-3, with TRBD2 matching over 10 bases. Germline V gives CDR1 MDHEN, CDR2 SYDVKM. The CDR3 length is 15 residues. Trimming at V came to 5 bases and at J to 3 bases, leaving 5 bases not matched to a gene. CDR3 in DNA: TGTGCCAGCAGTCCCTGGACTAGCGGTACAGATACGCAGTATTTT. It translates to CASSPWTSGTDTQYF.